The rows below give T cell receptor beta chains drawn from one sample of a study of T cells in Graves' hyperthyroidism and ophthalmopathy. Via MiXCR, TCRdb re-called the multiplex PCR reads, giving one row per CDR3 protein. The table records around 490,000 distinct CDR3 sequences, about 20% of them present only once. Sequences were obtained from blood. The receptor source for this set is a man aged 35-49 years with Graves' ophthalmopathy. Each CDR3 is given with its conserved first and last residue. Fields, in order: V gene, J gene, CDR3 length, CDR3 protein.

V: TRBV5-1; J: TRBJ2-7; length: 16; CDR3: CASSVTMLGSGYEQYF
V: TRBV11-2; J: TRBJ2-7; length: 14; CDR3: CASSFYQGATEQYF
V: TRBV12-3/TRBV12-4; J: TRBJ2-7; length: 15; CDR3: CASSLGEITSYEQYF
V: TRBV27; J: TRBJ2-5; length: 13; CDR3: CASRSGSEETQYF
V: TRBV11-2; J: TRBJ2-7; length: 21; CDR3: CASGYPPTGTSGRARRNEQYF
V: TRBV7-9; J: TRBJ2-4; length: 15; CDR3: CASSFGMAGAPIQYF
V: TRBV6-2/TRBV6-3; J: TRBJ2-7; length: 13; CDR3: CASSYTGQVEQYF
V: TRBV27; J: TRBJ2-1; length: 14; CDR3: CASSLSGEYNEQFF
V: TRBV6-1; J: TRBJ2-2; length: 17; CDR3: CASSEGLAGRETGELFF
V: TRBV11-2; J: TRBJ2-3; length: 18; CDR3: CASSAGTSGGTFTDTQYF
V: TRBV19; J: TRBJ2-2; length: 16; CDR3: CASSGGSGGNTGELFF
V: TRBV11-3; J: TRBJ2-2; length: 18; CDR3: CASSRRQVRARGTGELFF
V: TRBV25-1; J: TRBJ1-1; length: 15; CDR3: CASSHRTGPNTEAFF
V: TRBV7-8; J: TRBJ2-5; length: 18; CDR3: CASSLNLVAGGVGETQYF
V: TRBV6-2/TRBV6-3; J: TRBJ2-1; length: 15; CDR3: CASSALAGGYNEQFF
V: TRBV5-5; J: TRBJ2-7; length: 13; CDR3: CASRAGSLLEQYF
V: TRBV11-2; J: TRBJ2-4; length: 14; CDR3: CASSLVGTENIQYF
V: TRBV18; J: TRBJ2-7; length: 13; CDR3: CASSDRVKYEQYF
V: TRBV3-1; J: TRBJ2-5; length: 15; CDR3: CASSQVAGLQETQYF
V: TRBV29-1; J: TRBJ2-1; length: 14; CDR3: CSVVASGGVNEQFF
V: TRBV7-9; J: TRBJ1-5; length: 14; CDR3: CASSPQGGGQPQHF
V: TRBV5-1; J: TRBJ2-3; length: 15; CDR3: CASSLELAGVDTQYF
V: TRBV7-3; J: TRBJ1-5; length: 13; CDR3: CASSLGANQPQHF
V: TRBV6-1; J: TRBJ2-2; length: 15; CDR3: CASRPGREITGELFF
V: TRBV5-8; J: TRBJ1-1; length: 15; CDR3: CASTPPREGNTEAFF
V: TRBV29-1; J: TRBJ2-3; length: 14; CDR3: CSAASDVSTDTQYF
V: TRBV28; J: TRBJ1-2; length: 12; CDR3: CASTSGSYGYTF
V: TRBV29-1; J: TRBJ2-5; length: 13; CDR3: CSVEFLVGGTQYF
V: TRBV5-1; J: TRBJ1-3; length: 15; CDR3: CASSVQGLFGNTIYF
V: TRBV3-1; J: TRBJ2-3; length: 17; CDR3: CASQGGGGHAGTDTQYF
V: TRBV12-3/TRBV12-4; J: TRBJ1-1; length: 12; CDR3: CASRLGDTEAFF